This entry lists 30 T cell receptor beta chains sequenced from one sample in a study of blood T cell repertoires in COVID-19. Here immunoSEQ multiplex PCR was the method, and the copy in TCRdb shows in-frame clones only, minus some. Here the sample spans about 39,000 clones, more than 65% being singletons. Input material: peripheral blood. Source of these receptors: a man in his 70s with acute or convalescent COVID-19.

Comment on this clone: A read error may account for a junction end that differs from germline. The V call is TRBV4-2, the J call TRBJ2-1, with 13 bases matching TRBD2. The germline V gene has CDR1 LGHNA and CDR2 YNFKEQ. This CDR3 contains 16 residues. CDR3 residues: CASSEEGTSGNNEQFF. The CDR3 DNA reads as TGTGCCAGCAGCGAAGAGGGGACTAGCGGGAACAATGAGCAGTTCTTC.

The J gene is TRBJ1-1, the V gene TRBV11-3; D unclear. The CDR3 runs 14 residues. Germline V gene lookup returns CDR1 SGHNT and CDR2 YENEEA. V was shortened by 3 bases and J by 5 bases, with 13 bases between the two germline ends. CDR3 sequence reads: CASSLSDERTEAFF. In DNA, the CDR3 is TGTGCCAGCAGCTTGTCAGACGAGAGGACTGAAGCTTTCTTT.

The chain links TRBV10-3 to TRBJ1-2, with D uncertain. This CDR3 is built from 13 residues. From germline, CDR1 is ENHRY and CDR2 SYGVKD. Between the trimmed V and J ends, which lost 3 bases and 4 bases, there was a span of 9 bases. Here the CDR3 DNA reads TGTGCCATCAGTGACCAGGAACTCTATGGCTACACCTTC. Its translation is CAISDQELYGYTF.

The rearrangement joins TRBV4-3 to TRBJ1-1, with D unclear. Germline-derived CDR1 and CDR2 are LGHNA and YSLEER. The CDR3 has 16 residues. V was pared by 1 base and J by 2 bases, with 14 bases between. The CDR3, as DNA: TGCGCCAGCAGCCAAGCTCTGACCGGGGTTAACACTGAAGCTTTCTTT. Translation: CASSQALTGVNTEAFF.

Here the CDR3 reads CASSTNRGRLLNYGYTF. The CDR3 region has the DNA TGTGCCAGCAGCACCAACAGGGGGCGGCTCCTTAACTATGGCTACACCTTC. J is TRBJ1-2 and V is TRBV5-6, with TRBD1 matching over 9 bases. CDR3 length: 17 residues. Germline-derived CDR1 and CDR2 are SGHDT and YYEEEE. V dropped 4 bases and J dropped 1; count of bases not matched to a gene: 11.

Comment on this clone: The limits of the CDR3 on the DNA are not certain, so only TCRdb's listed CDR3 is given. The rearrangement links TRBV28 to TRBJ1-4; TRBD1, as called in the table, went unchecked against the DNA. From germline, CDR1 is MDHEN and CDR2 SYDVKM. The CDR3 is 14 amino acids long, termini counted. CDR3 loop: CASILDRAAPKLFF.

This chain joins TRBV5-1 and TRBJ2-7; the match to TRBD2 covers 13 bases. Trimming removed 2 bases from V and 5 bases from J; junction bases left unmatched: 10. Germline lookup yields CDR1 SGHRS and CDR2 YFSETQ. This CDR3 has 17 amino acids. The DNA for the CDR3 is TGCGCCAGCAGCTTCACACGACTAGCGGGAGGCCTAGACGAGCAGTACTTC. This translates into CASSFTRLAGGLDEQYF.

The chain links TRBV28 to TRBJ2-4; 7 bases are shared with TRBD2. The CDR3 sequence is 19 residues long. Germline CDR1 and CDR2: MDHEN and SYDVKM. Trimming cost V 4 bases and J 1 base; bases outside gene matches: 16. The CDR3 DNA reads TGTGCCAGCAGTTGGGGGGGGACCGACTCCTGGAGGGCCAAAAACATTCAGTACTTC. This encodes CASSWGGTDSWRAKNIQYF. Full variable domain (missing parts from reference TRBV28 and TRBJ2-4): DVKVTQSSRYLVKRTGEKVFLECVQDMDHENMFWYRQDPGLGLRLIYFSYDVKMKEKGDIPEGYSVSREKKERFSLILESASTNQTSMYLCASSWGGTDSWRAKNIQYFGAGTRLSVL.

This rearrangement joins TRBV2 to TRBJ2-5; TRBD1 agrees at 7 bases. Germline assignment: CDR1 SNHLY and CDR2 FYNNEI. V lost 4 bases, J lost 4 bases, and 3 bases stayed unmatched. The CDR3 length is 13 residues. The CDR3 protein is CASSGQGVETQYF. In nucleotides, the CDR3 is TGTGCCAGCAGTGGACAGGGAGTAGAGACCCAGTACTTC.

This clone was counted a few times. V is TRBV5-1 and J is TRBJ1-2, with a weak D call TRBD1 (5 bases). Germline V gene sequence: CDR1 SGHRS, CDR2 YFSETQ. The CDR3 totals 14 residues. V was cut by 4 bases and J by 0 bases, with 10 bases left in between. The CDR3 region is CASSQQTANYGYTF. CDR3 bases: TGCGCCAGCAGCCAGCAGACAGCTAACTATGGCTACACCTTC.

V usage is TRBV7-9 and J usage is TRBJ2-7; a possible D gene is TRBD2 (5 bases). Trimming pared 5 bases from V and 5 bases from J, leaving 10 bases between. The CDR3 runs 12 residues. The germline V gene has CDR1 SEHNR and CDR2 FQNEAQ (reference sequence). The CDR3 DNA reads TGTGCCAGCAGCCCGGCCGGGAACGAGCAGTACTTC. Translation gives CASSPAGNEQYF. The full variable domain, in which reference TRBV7-9 and TRBJ2-7 provide the parts outside the CDR3, is DTGVSQNPRHKITKRGQNVTFRCDPISEHNRLYWYRQTLGQGPEFLTYFQNEAQLEKSRLLSDRFSAERPKGSFSTLEIQRTEQGDSAMYLCASSPAGNEQYFGPGTRLTVT.

This clone showed up just a few times. This chain links TRBV2 with TRBJ2-1, with 13 nucleotides matching TRBD2. CDR1 SNHLY and CDR2 FYNNEI come from the germline V gene. The CDR3 loop spans 19 amino acids. The J segment lost 2 bases and the V segment lost 2 bases, leaving 9 bases of the junction unmatched. The CDR3 here is CASSEPGTLAGGPYNEQFF. CDR3 DNA: TGTGCCAGCAGTGAACCCGGCACACTAGCGGGAGGGCCCTACAATGAGCAGTTCTTC.

J is TRBJ2-5 and V is TRBV29-1, with 11 bases lining up with TRBD1. CDR1 is SQVTM, CDR2 ANQGSEA, per germline. Trimming took 1 base from V and 7 from J; bases not matched to a gene: 2. The CDR3 extends over 13 amino acids. CDR3 nucleotides: TGCAGCGTTGAAGGGACAGGGGGCGGGACCCAGTACTTC. The encoded protein is CSVEGTGGGTQYF.

The V call is TRBV12-5, the J call TRBJ2-1; 7 bases are a match to TRBD1. The CDR3 is 16 residues long. Germline V gene lookup returns CDR1 LGHNT and CDR2 FRNRAP. J lost 0 bases, V lost 5 bases, and 7 bases had no gene match. The DNA of the CDR3 is TGTGCTAGTGGTCCCTCGGCAGGGGGCTCCTACAATGAGCAGTTCTTC. It codes for CASGPSAGGSYNEQFF.

V usage is TRBV4-3 and J usage is TRBJ2-7; TRBD1 matches 8 bases. CDR3 size: 16 residues. J lost 0 bases, V lost 0 bases, and 4 bases had no gene match. CDR1 is LGHNA and CDR2 is YSLEER in the germline V gene. This CDR3 reads CASSQEATGVSYEQYF. CDR3 coding DNA: TGCGCCAGCAGCCAAGAGGCGACAGGGGTCTCCTACGAGCAGTACTTC.

The chain has TRBV5-1 and TRBJ2-3, with D possibly being TRBD1 (6 bases). The germline V and J ends were trimmed by 4 bases and 2 bases, with 11 bases remaining between them. The CDR3 runs to 14 residues. CDR1 and CDR2 (germline): SGHRS, YFSETQ. The DNA of the CDR3 is TGCGCCAGCAGCCCAGGGGAGATCACAGATACGCAGTATTTT. Its protein is CASSPGEITDTQYF.

CDR3 DNA: TGTGCCAGCAGTTACGGAGCTTCGGGGGTTGAAGGTGGCTACACCTTC. This translates into CASSYGASGVEGGYTF. The chain employs TRBV6-5 and TRBJ1-2, with D perhaps matching TRBD1 (5 bases). This CDR3 has 16 amino acids. Per the germline V gene, CDR1 is MNHEY and CDR2 is SVGAGI. The germline V and J ends were trimmed by 2 bases and 7 bases, with 20 bases remaining between them.

This clone came up a few times. This chain connects TRBV28 to TRBJ1-4; the D gene is possibly TRBD1 (6 bases). The germline CDR1 and CDR2 sequences are MDHEN and SYDVKM. V shed 5 bases and J shed 8 bases, with 21 bases lying between them. CDR3 length: 16 amino acids. The CDR3 spells CASSENTGMFGEKLFF. The CDR3 nucleotides are TGTGCCAGCAGTGAAAACACAGGGATGTTCGGGGAAAAACTGTTTTTT.

J is TRBJ2-4 and V is TRBV5-1; 11 bases align to TRBD1. After removal of 4 bases from V and 1 base from J, the junction contained 7 bases not matched to a gene. The CDR3 has 17 amino acids. From germline, CDR1 is SGHRS and CDR2 YFSETQ. The CDR3 DNA follows: TGCGCCAGCAGCCCCGGACAGGGGGCCGGGGCCAAAAACATTCAGTACTTC. Protein product: CASSPGQGAGAKNIQYF.

The chain couples TRBV2 to TRBJ1-6; possibly TRBD1 for D (6 bases). Germline V gives CDR1 SNHLY, CDR2 FYNNEI. Trimming left V 6 bases short and J 9 bases short, with 15 bases between. This CDR3 has 14 residues. The CDR3 spells CASSPQGLGSPLHF. The CDR3 DNA reads as TGTGCCAGCAGCCCCCAGGGGCTAGGTTCACCCCTCCACTTT.

The J gene is TRBJ1-1, the V gene TRBV28; no clear D. Trimming removed 2 bases from V and 11 bases from J, with 12 bases in between. This CDR3 has 12 residues. The germline gives CDR1 MDHEN, CDR2 SYDVKM. As DNA, the CDR3 is TGTGCCAGCAGTTTAGAGGCCCGAGGGGCTTTCTTT. Its protein product is CASSLEARGAFF.

The chain recombines TRBV6-5 with TRBJ2-1, with TRBD1 identical over 10 bases. Per the germline V gene, CDR1 is MNHEY and CDR2 is SVGAGI. There are 14 residues in the CDR3. V was clipped by 6 bases and J by 9 bases; unmatched bases: 8. The CDR3 nucleotides read TGTGCCAGCAGGGTTTCCGGGACAGGGGTTGAGCAGTTCTTC. Amino acids: CASRVSGTGVEQFF.

Only one count was recorded for this clone. The CDR3, as DNA: TGTGCCAGCAGCTGGACAGGGGGCCTCACAGATACGCAGTATTTT. Translation: CASSWTGGLTDTQYF. This chain uses TRBV7-2 with TRBJ2-3; TRBD1 matches at 11 bases. The CDR3 loop spans 15 amino acids. The V segment lost 4 bases and the J segment 2 bases; nucleotides outside the gene matches: 2. Germline CDR1 reads SGHTA; CDR2 reads FQGNSA.

The rearrangement links TRBV11-2 to TRBJ1-2, with no clear D. Germline V gene data show CDR1 as SGHAT and CDR2 as FQNNGV. Trimming shortened V by 0 bases and J by 4 bases, and 3 bases separated the two germline ends. The length of the CDR3 is 12 residues. The CDR3 sequence: CASSLEAYGYTF. The DNA for the CDR3 is TGTGCCAGCAGCTTAGAGGCCTATGGCTACACCTTC.

This chain joins TRBV19 and TRBJ2-3; perhaps TRBD2 as D (5 bases). The CDR3 length is 11 residues. Germline lookup yields CDR1 LNHDA and CDR2 SQIVND (reference sequence). V dropped 9 bases and J dropped 6 bases, with 10 bases sitting between them. CDR3 coding DNA: TGTGCCAGCGGTCCGGGGGATACGCAGTATTTT. It encodes CASGPGDTQYF.

The chain couples TRBV18 to TRBJ1-6; TRBD1 matches at 7 bases. After removal of 4 bases from V and 7 bases from J, the junction contained 13 bases not matched to a gene. Germline-derived CDR1 and CDR2 are KGHSH and LQKENI. The CDR3 is 17 amino acids. CDR3 bases: TGTGCCAGCTCACGGGACAGCGATTCGGTCCGCAATTCACCCCTCCACTTT. It is translated as CASSRDSDSVRNSPLHF.

This clone has a handful of counts. The chain links TRBV7-9 to TRBJ1-2; 7 bases agree with TRBD1. With V trimmed by 5 bases and J by 8 bases, 11 bases remained unmatched. The CDR3 has 14 residues. Germline V gives CDR1 SEHNR, CDR2 FQNEAQ (reference sequence). The chain's CDR3 is CASSPGQTQGGYTF. CDR3 bases: TGTGCCAGCAGCCCGGGACAGACCCAAGGAGGCTACACCTTC. The full variable domain, in which reference TRBV7-9 and TRBJ1-2 provide the parts outside the CDR3, is DTGVSQNPRHKITKRGQNVTFRCDPISEHNRLYWYRQTLGQGPEFLTYFQNEAQLEKSRLLSDRFSAERPKGSFSTLEIQRTEQGDSAMYLCASSPGQTQGGYTFGSGTRLTVV.

The V call is TRBV13, the J call TRBJ2-2; D is uncertain. CDR1 PRHDT and CDR2 FYEKMQ come from the germline V gene (reference sequence). The CDR3 sequence is 16 residues long. Trimming removed 3 bases at V and 3 bases at J, with 14 bases between. This chain's CDR3 is CASSLETGSHTGELFF. DNA for the CDR3: TGTGCCAGCAGCTTGGAGACCGGGTCGCACACCGGGGAGCTGTTTTTT.

The genes are TRBV7-3 and TRBJ2-7; weak D call: TRBD1 (5 bases). Between the trimmed V and J ends, which lost 3 bases and 7 bases, there was a span of 13 bases. Germline CDR1 and CDR2: SGHTA and FQGTGA. This CDR3 comprises 13 residues. The CDR3 sequence is CASSLEGAREQYF. The CDR3 DNA is TGTGCCAGCAGCTTGGAAGGGGCGCGGGAGCAGTACTTC.

The chain employs TRBV11-3 and TRBJ1-2; 9 bases line up with TRBD1. The length of the CDR3 is 13 residues. The J segment lost 14 bases and the V segment lost 5 bases, leaving 12 bases of the junction unmatched. Germline V gene data show CDR1 as SGHNT and CDR2 as YENEEA. The CDR3 sequence is CASSEKQGAPTTF. In nucleotides, the CDR3 is TGTGCCAGCAGCGAAAAACAGGGGGCACCTACAACCTTC.